This TCR beta chain is drawn from a study of blood T cell repertoires in COVID-19. Study-level background: Sources were T cells, B-cell-depleted T cells, or PBMCs; the material itself was cDNA or gDNA.

The protocol was immunoSEQ multiplex PCR, while the TCRdb copy is restricted to in-frame clones and leaves out a portion. The sample carries about 300,000 clones, around 90% recorded once. This clone has just one count. The junction does not match germline at one end; this may be a read error. Germline V gene sequence: CDR1 SQVTM, CDR2 ANQGSEA. The CDR3 has 13 residues. The sample consisted of peripheral blood. V is TRBV29-1 and J is TRBJ1-1; possibly TRBD1 for D (5 bases). This sequence was found in a man aged 18 to 29 who had recovered from COVID-19. Written as DNA, the CDR3 is TGCAGCGCTGAATACCAGGGGAACACTGAAGCTTTCTTT. As protein: CSAEYQGNTEAFF.